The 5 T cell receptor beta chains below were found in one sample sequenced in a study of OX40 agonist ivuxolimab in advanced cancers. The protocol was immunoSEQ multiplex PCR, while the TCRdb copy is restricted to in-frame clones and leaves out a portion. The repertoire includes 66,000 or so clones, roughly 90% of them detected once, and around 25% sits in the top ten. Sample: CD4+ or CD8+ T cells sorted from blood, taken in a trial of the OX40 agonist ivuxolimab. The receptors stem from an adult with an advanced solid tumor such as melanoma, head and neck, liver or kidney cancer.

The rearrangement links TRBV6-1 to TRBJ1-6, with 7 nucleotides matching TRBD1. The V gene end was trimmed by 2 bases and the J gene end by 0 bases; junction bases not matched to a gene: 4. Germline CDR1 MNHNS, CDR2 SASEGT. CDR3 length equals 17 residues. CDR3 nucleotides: TGTGCCAGCAGTGAAATCAGGGGGGGCTCCTATAATTCACCCCTCCACTTT. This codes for CASSEIRGGSYNSPLHF.

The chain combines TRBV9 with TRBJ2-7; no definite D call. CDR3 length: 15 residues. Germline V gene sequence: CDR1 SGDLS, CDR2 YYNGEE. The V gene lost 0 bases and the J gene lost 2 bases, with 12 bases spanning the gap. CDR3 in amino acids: CASSVAGAATYEQYF. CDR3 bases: TGTGCCAGCAGCGTAGCTGGCGCCGCAACCTACGAGCAGTACTTC.

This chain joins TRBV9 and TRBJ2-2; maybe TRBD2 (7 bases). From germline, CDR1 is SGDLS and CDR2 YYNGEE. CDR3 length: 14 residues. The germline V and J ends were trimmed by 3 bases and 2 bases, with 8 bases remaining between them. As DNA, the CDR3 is TGTGCCAGCAGCGCGGGGGGCAACACCGGGGAGCTGTTTTTT. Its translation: CASSAGGNTGELFF.

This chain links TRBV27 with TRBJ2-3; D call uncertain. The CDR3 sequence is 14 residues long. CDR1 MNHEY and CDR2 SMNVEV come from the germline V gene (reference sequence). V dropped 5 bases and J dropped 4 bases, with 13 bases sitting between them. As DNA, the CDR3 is TGTGCCAGCAGTCCGATTAATTCAGCAGATACGCAGTATTTT. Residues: CASSPINSADTQYF.

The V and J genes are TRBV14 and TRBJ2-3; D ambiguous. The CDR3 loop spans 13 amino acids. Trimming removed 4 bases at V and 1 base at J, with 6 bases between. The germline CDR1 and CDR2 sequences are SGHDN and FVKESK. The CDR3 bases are TGTGCCAGCAGCCGTCTGGGCACAGATACGCAGTATTTT. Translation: CASSRLGTDTQYF.